This TCR beta chain originates from a study of CD8+CD57+ T cells in acquired aplastic anemia. Study-level information: Isolated CD4+ and CD8+ cells, once sorted, yielded DNA averaging around 3.3 ug.

TCR beta VDJ and CDR3 profiling used genomic DNA as template. From the reads, TCRdb called clonotypes with MiXCR, one entry per CDR3 protein. Among around 180,000 distinct CDR3 sequences listed, around 50% were seen once. Concerning this clonotype itself: Its antigen is unknown. At one end, the junction sequence differs from germline, possibly due to a read error.

All patients picked for sequencing had shown, by flow cytometry, an expansion of CD8+CD57+ cells. The study, taken as a whole, reports: Patients and controls had in common approximately 29 CD8+ CDR3 sequences. Patients versus controls showed no significant CD8+ Simpson's diversity difference.

The germline gives CDR1 SNHLY, CDR2 FYNNEI. The CDR3 length is 13 residues. This chain uses TRBV2 with TRBJ2-6, with unresolved D. Sequencing input: sorted CD4+, CD8+, or CD8+CD57+ T cells (not recorded which) from PBMCs. This clonotype originated in a human donor with aplastic anemia. In DNA, the CDR3 is TGTGCTAGCATATACTCTGGGGCCAACGTCCTGACTTTC. Translating it yields CASIYSGANVLTF.